These T cell receptor beta chains were read from a single sample in a study of blood T cell repertoires in COVID-19. Assay used: immunoSEQ multiplex PCR; TCRdb lists only in-frame clones, some missing. The data hold some 180,000 clones, with over 75% observed a single time. Sequenced sample: peripheral blood. These receptors originate from a man aged 45 to 65 who had recovered from COVID-19. Each CDR3 is given with its conserved first and last residue. The D gene is left open where the match is weak. Part of the rows lack a size; the others show once, few, many or a class for expanded clones.

d_gene	abundance	v_gene	j_gene	CDR3nt	CDR3aa
NA	once	TRBV30	TRBJ2-5	TGTGCCTGGGATACAGCAGGGGGGGAGACCCAGTACTTC	CAWDTAGGETQYF
NA	NA	TRBV12-3/TRBV12-4	TRBJ1-5	TGTGCCAGCAGTTTCCACGGGGGTCGGCCCCAGCATTTT	CASSFHGGRPQHF
TRBD1	NA	TRBV7-9	TRBJ1-2	TGTGCCAGCAGCCGCCCCGGGACAGGGGGGACTTATGGCTACACCTTC	CASSRPGTGGTYGYTF
TRBD2	few	TRBV14	TRBJ2-5	TGTGCCAGCAGTTCTTTAAGTGGACTAGCGGGAAGGGGAAACCAAGAGACCCAGTACTTC	CASSSLSGLAGRGNQETQYF
TRBD1	NA	TRBV10-3	TRBJ2-4	TGTGCCATCGGGTCAACAGGGGAGCGAAACATTCAGTACTTC	CAIGSTGERNIQYF
TRBD1	few	TRBV2	TRBJ1-2	TGTGCCAGCAGTGAAAGGCGACAGGGCGATGGCTACACCTTC	CASSERRQGDGYTF
NA	NA	TRBV12-3/TRBV12-4	TRBJ2-5	TGTGCCACCAGGCAGGAAGAGACCCAGTACTTC	CATRQEETQYF
NA	NA	TRBV5-5	TRBJ1-3	TGTGCCAGCAGCCCGCAGGTGCTCTCTGGAAACACCATATATTTT	CASSPQVLSGNTIYF
TRBD2	NA	TRBV11-3	TRBJ2-2	TGTGCCAGCAGCCCCGGGACTAGCGGAACTAACACCGGGGAGCTGTTTTTT	CASSPGTSGTNTGELFF
TRBD2	NA	TRBV30	TRBJ2-7	TGTGCCTGGAGTGCAAGGGGACTAGCGGGAGAAAGGCAGTACTTC	CAWSARGLAGERQYF
NA	few	TRBV30	TRBJ2-1	TGTGCCTCAGGGGCCGCCTCCAATGAGCAGTTCTTC	CASGAASNEQFF